Below, 12 T cell receptor beta chains from the same sample are listed, as sequenced in a study of T cells in women clearing cervical HPV infection. Profiling relied on immunoSEQ multiplex PCR, and the TCRdb table lists in-frame clones only, not all of them. The sample has some 31,000 clones. Sequencing input: blood buffy coat. The receptors originated from a woman aged 18-69 years with a cervical HPV16 infection that either progressed to CIN3+ or cleared (not recorded which).

On this clone itself: The read falls 3 residues short of the CDR3 end, and the missing part is taken from the germline J gene. The genes are TRBV18 and TRBJ2-2; 12 nucleotides match TRBD2. CDR1 is KGHSH and CDR2 is LQKENI in the germline V gene. The CDR3 spans 16 residues. With V trimmed by 7 bases and J by 3 bases, 6 bases remained unmatched. The CDR3 bases that were read are TGTGCCAGCTTGCCGCGGACTAGCGGGGACACCGGGGAG. It is translated as CASLPRTSGDTGE. In full, the CDR3 reads CASLPRTSGDTGELFF.

Comment on this clone: The CDR3 goes on 3 residues after the read ends, and that part is filled in from the germline J gene. The chain couples TRBV20-1 to TRBJ2-7; TRBD1 aligns across 7 bases. The junction had 7 bases not matched to a gene; V was cut back by 3 bases and J by 2 bases. The CDR3 spans 14 residues. The V gene's germline CDR1 is DFQATT and CDR2 SNEGSKA (reference sequence). CDR3 protein: CSASVRTGAYEQYF. The sequenced part of the CDR3 DNA is TGCAGTGCTAGTGTCAGGACAGGAGCCTACGAG.

About this clone itself: The DNA ends 3 residues before the CDR3 does, and the rest of the CDR3 is filled in from the germline J gene. The chain recombines TRBV5-1 with TRBJ1-5; 10 bases match TRBD1. Unmatched junction bases numbered 9, after V lost 2 bases and J lost 1 base. Germline assignment: CDR1 SGHRS and CDR2 YFSETQ. This CDR3 region has 18 residues. The DNA read from the CDR3 is TGCGCCAGCAGCTTTTCCGGGACAGGGGCAATGAGCAATCAGCCC. As protein: CASSFSGTGAMSNQP. The whole CDR3 protein is CASSFSGTGAMSNQPQHF.

In regard to this clone: Read sequence stops 3 residues before the CDR3 end, and the germline J gene provides the missing end. The chain uses TRBV7-2 and TRBJ2-1; unclear D gene. The CDR3 length is 15 residues. Looked up from germline, CDR1 is SGHTA and CDR2 is FQGNSA. Trimming removed 4 bases at V and 8 bases at J, with 18 bases between. Partial CDR3 DNA: TGTGCCAGCAGCTCCACGACAATGGTAGGCGATGAG. Protein sequence: CASSSTTMVGDE. The full CDR3 is CASSSTTMVGDEQFF.

A word on this clone: The read finishes 3 residues shy of the CDR3 end, and the germline J gene is used to complete it. The gene calls are TRBV2 and TRBJ2-2, with 7 bases aligning to TRBD1. This CDR3 is 14 amino acids long. With 0 bases clipped from V and 8 bases from J, the junction kept 3 bases outside the gene matches. CDR1 and CDR2 from the germline V gene are SNHLY and FYNNEI. The CDR3 region is CASSEAGQLGELFF. The sequenced CDR3 bases are TGTGCCAGCAGTGAAGCGGGACAGCTGGGGGAG.

Details on this clone: The read falls 3 residues short of the CDR3 end, and the missing part is taken from the germline J gene. The chain employs TRBV11-2 and TRBJ2-5; D is undetermined. Between the trimmed V and J ends, which lost 1 base and 5 bases, there was a span of 2 bases. The CDR3 loop spans 11 amino acids. From germline, CDR1 is SGHAT and CDR2 FQNNGV. The CDR3 loop is CASSLAETQYF. The part of the CDR3 DNA that was read is TGTGCCAGCAGCTTAGCGGAGACC.

Points on this clone: Read data end 3 residues before the CDR3 end; the end is taken from the germline J gene. The chain recombines TRBV7-9 with TRBJ2-7; D possibly corresponds to TRBD2 (5 bases). Trimming removed 4 bases at V and 6 bases at J, with 13 bases between. The CDR3 covers 13 residues. Germline CDR1 reads SEHNR; CDR2 reads FQNEAQ (reference sequence). CDR3 amino acids: CASSSRWAGEQYF. Partial CDR3 DNA: TGTGCCAGCAGCTCCCGATGGGCGGGCGAG.

Notes on this clone: Read coverage stops 3 residues before the CDR3 terminus; the germline J gene supplies the remainder. The chain employs TRBV19 and TRBJ2-7, with a weak D call TRBD2 (6 bases). Germline assignment: CDR1 LNHDA and CDR2 SQIVND (reference sequence). V was clipped by 6 bases and J by 1 base, with 16 bases between them. This CDR3 contains 15 residues. The DNA read from the CDR3 is TGTGCCAGTAGGCCCGACGGGGGACCTTCCTACGAG. Translating gives CASRPDGGPSYE. The complete CDR3 reads CASRPDGGPSYEQYF. Using reference TRBV19 and TRBJ2-7 for the parts outside the CDR3, the full variable domain is DGGITQSPKYLFRKEGQNVTLSCEQNLNHDAMYWYRQDPGQGLRLIYYSQIVNDFQKGDIAEGYSVSREKKESFPLTVTSAQKNPTAFYLCASRPDGGPSYEQYFGPGTRLTVT.

As concerns this clone: The read terminates 3 residues before the CDR3 end, so the remaining end is supplied by the germline J gene. The chain is built from TRBV6-1 and TRBJ2-7, with 13 bases that match TRBD2. J gave up 0 bases and V 4 bases, and 0 bases lay outside the gene matches. The CDR3 contains 15 residues. From germline, CDR1 is MNHNS and CDR2 SASEGT. Here the CDR3 reads CASSGTSGSSYEQYF. Incomplete CDR3 DNA: TGTGCCAGCAGTGGGACTAGCGGGAGCTCCTACGAG.

As to this clone: With the read ending 3 residues before the CDR3 end, the germline J gene is used to fill in that end. This chain connects TRBV5-6 to TRBJ2-1, with a tentative D call TRBD1 (6 bases). V lost 7 bases to trimming and J lost 4 bases, with 12 bases between them. In germline, CDR1 is SGHDT, CDR2 YYEEEE. The length of the CDR3 is 13 residues. The CDR3 sequence is CASREQGYNEQFF. The CDR3 DNA, read in part, is TGTGCCAGCCGTGAACAGGGTTACAATGAG.

Comment on this clone: With the read ending 3 residues before the CDR3 end, the germline J gene is used to fill in that end. The chain recombines TRBV2 with TRBJ2-1, with 11 bases lining up with TRBD2. Trimming at V came to 6 bases and at J to 5 bases, leaving 3 bases not matched to a gene. The CDR3 spans 14 residues. Germline CDR1 reads SNHLY; CDR2 reads FYNNEI. The CDR3 is CASRGLAEDNEQFF. The part of the CDR3 DNA that was read is TGTGCCAGCAGGGGACTAGCGGAGGACAATGAG.

Comment on this clone: From the germline J gene comes the end of the CDR3, since the read stops 3 residues before it. The chain is built from TRBV23-1 and TRBJ2-3; 8 bases agree with TRBD1. TRBV23-1 is an open reading frame, and its role is uncertain. V shed 0 bases and J 1 base; nucleotides not matched to a gene: 0. The CDR3 has 15 residues. CDR3: CASSQSDRGTDTQYF. CDR3 DNA (partial): TGCGCCAGCAGTCAATCGGACAGGGGCACAGATACG.